Described below is a single T cell receptor (beta chain) sequence and its context. One end of the junction does not line up with germline, which may come from a read error. The sample is drawn from a study of CD4 and CD8 cells across lung adenocarcinoma regions. Samples came from patients with localized non-small cell lung adenocarcinoma. From the PCR reads, TCRdb called clonotypes with MiXCR, one entry per CDR3 protein. The sample includes under 10,000 distinct CDR3 sequences, under 60% seen only once; the top ten take nearly 97%. What was sequenced was CD8+ T cells from the center of a lung tumor. The receptor comes from a male donor with lung adenocarcinoma. The CD4 and CD8 labels of this study may be unreliable.

CDR3 sequence (DNA): TGTGGCAACGGCCCGGGGCCGAGAGCCAAAGATATGCAGTACTTT. Protein product: CGNGPGPRAKDMQYF. The chain carries TRBV11-2 and TRBJ2-4, with D perhaps assigned TRBD1 or TRBD2 (5 bases each). This CDR3 has 15 amino acids. Germline V gene data show CDR1 as SGHAT and CDR2 as FQNNGV.